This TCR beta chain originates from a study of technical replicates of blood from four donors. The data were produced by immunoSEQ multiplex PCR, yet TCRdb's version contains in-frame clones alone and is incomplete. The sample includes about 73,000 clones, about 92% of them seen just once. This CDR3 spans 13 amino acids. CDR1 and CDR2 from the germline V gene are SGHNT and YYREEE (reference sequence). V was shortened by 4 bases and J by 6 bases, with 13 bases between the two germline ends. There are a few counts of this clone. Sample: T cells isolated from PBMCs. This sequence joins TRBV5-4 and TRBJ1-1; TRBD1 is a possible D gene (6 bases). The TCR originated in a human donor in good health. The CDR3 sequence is CASSTTGQAEAFF. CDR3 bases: TGTGCCAGCAGCACCACAGGGCAGGCTGAAGCTTTCTTT.